One and the same sample provided the 25 T cell receptor beta chains below, sequenced in a study of CD8 T cells in ankylosing spondylitis. Study-wide findings and caveats: Roughly eight highly homologous variants made up a TCR beta motif that seemed to typify ankylosing spondylitis blood.

Via MiXCR, TCRdb re-called the 5' RACE reads, giving one row per CDR3 protein. The data hold some 400,000 distinct CDR3 sequences, with around 20% observed a single time. What these receptors recognize is not known. Source material: blood, either unsorted or a sorted T cell fraction (not recorded which). Source of these receptors: a male donor with ankylosing spondylitis.

This CDR3 reads CASRGDMYTGELFF. Here the CDR3 DNA reads TGTGCCAGTAGAGGGGACATGTACACCGGGGAGCTGTTTTTT. The genes are TRBV19 and TRBJ2-2, with TRBD1 as a possible D gene (6 bases). The CDR3 runs 14 residues. The V end was cut by 6 bases, the J end by 3 bases, with 11 bases between. Germline lookup yields CDR1 LNHDA and CDR2 SQIVND (reference sequence).

The chain joins TRBV7-9 to TRBJ1-1; D unresolved. The germline V gene encodes CDR1 SEHNR and CDR2 FQNEAQ (reference sequence). The CDR3 has 14 amino acids. Trimming cost V 2 bases and J 6 bases, with 13 bases left between them. The CDR3 spells CASSLTPESPEAFF. In nucleotides, the CDR3 is TGTGCCAGCAGCTTAACACCGGAATCTCCTGAAGCTTTCTTT.

This clonotype was found a few times. The gene calls are TRBV29-1 and TRBJ2-5; tentative D call: TRBD2 (5 bases). CDR1 SQVTM and CDR2 ANQGSEA come from the germline V gene. This CDR3 is 13 amino acids long. Trimming shortened V by 7 bases and J by 1 base, and 13 bases separated the two germline ends. CDR3 DNA sequence: TGCAGCGCTTCGATAGGAGGCCAAGAGACCCAGTACTTC. It codes for CSASIGGQETQYF.

The chain combines TRBV9 with TRBJ1-3; D might be TRBD1 (5 bases). CDR3 length equals 18 residues. Germline V gene sequence: CDR1 SGDLS, CDR2 YYNGEE. V lost 0 bases, J lost 1 base, and 17 bases lay in between. For the CDR3, the DNA is TGTGCCAGCAGCGTAGATAGCAGGGTGGAGTCGTCTGGAAACACCATATATTTT. Protein sequence: CASSVDSRVESSGNTIYF.

This clonotype was detected only a few times. The chain carries TRBV18 and TRBJ2-7; 8 positions agree with TRBD1. J gave up 7 bases and V 2 bases, and 16 bases lay outside the gene matches. This CDR3 comprises 17 residues. Germline values: CDR1 KGHSH, CDR2 LQKENI. CDR3 amino acids: CASSPVSGQATTREQYF. CDR3 coding DNA: TGTGCCAGCTCACCAGTCTCGGGACAGGCCACAACTAGGGAGCAGTACTTC.

The V and J genes are TRBV2 and TRBJ1-2, with TRBD1 matching over 8 bases. Per germline, CDR1 SNHLY and CDR2 FYNNEI. CDR3 length: 11 residues. The CDR3 DNA sequence: TGTGCTCCAGGGGGCGACTATGGCTACACCTTC. The encoded protein is CAPGGDYGYTF. Complete variable domain (other parts from reference TRBV2 and TRBJ1-2): EPEVTQTPSHQVTQMGQEVILRCVPISNHLYFYWYRQILGQKVEFLVSFYNNEISEKSEIFDDQFSVERPDGSNFTLKIRSTKLEDSAMYFCAPGGDYGYTFGSGTRLTVV.

The chain uses TRBV7-2 and TRBJ2-1; 9 nucleotides line up with TRBD1. The junction had 12 bases not matched to a gene; V was cut back by 5 bases and J by 10 bases. This CDR3 has 15 residues. CDR1 SGHTA and CDR2 FQGNSA come from the germline V gene. The CDR3 here is CASSRSGTGWWEQFF. The CDR3 DNA reads TGTGCCAGCAGCCGCTCCGGGACAGGGTGGTGGGAGCAGTTCTTC. The full variable domain, in which reference TRBV7-2 and TRBJ2-1 provide the parts outside the CDR3, is GAGVSQSPSNKVTEKGKDVELRCDPISGHTALYWYRQSLGQGLEFLIYFQGNSAPDKSGLPSDRFSAERTGGSVSTLTIQRTQQEDSAVYLCASSRSGTGWWEQFFGPGTRLTVL.

This clonotype turned up a few times. The chain uses TRBV11-2 and TRBJ2-7; 11 nucleotides align to TRBD1. The germline V gene encodes CDR1 SGHAT and CDR2 FQNNGV. Trimming cost V 1 base and J 8 bases; bases outside gene matches: 7. The CDR3 has 15 residues. The CDR3: CASSLARDRGTQQYF. The CDR3 coding sequence is TGTGCCAGCAGCTTAGCCCGGGACAGGGGGACGCAGCAGTACTTC. The entire variable domain, with the rest obtained from reference TRBV11-2 and TRBJ2-7, is as follows: EAGVAQSPRYKIIEKRQSVAFWCNPISGHATLYWYQQILGQGPKLLIQFQNNGVVDDSQLPKDRFSAERLKGVDSTLKIQPAKLEDSAVYLCASSLARDRGTQQYFGPGTRLTVT.

In this sample, this clonotype turned up a few times. V is TRBV12-3 or TRBV12-4 and J is TRBJ2-3, with D possibly matching TRBD1 (6 bases). The CDR3 has 13 amino acids. Trimming stripped 6 bases from V and 4 bases from J, with 11 bases between. CDR3 nucleotides: TGTGCCAGCAGGCCACAGGGTCCAGATACGCAGTATTTT. This encodes CASRPQGPDTQYF.

The CDR3 DNA sequence: TGTGCCAGCAGTTACTCTAGCCGACTAGCGGGGGGCTACACCTTC. Encoded protein: CASSYSSRLAGGYTF. The chain employs TRBV6-5 and TRBJ1-2; no definite D call. This CDR3 comprises 15 residues. Per the germline V gene, CDR1 is MNHEY and CDR2 is SVGAGI. Between the trimmed V and J ends, which lost 0 bases and 8 bases, there was a span of 16 bases.

The V gene is TRBV4-1, the J gene TRBJ2-1; D is ambiguous. CDR1 and CDR2 (germline): MGHRA, YSYEKL. This CDR3 spans 15 amino acids. Trimming stripped 0 bases from V and 1 base from J, with 7 bases between. Here the CDR3 DNA reads TGCGCCAGCAGCCAAGACGACGCTTCCTACAATGAGCAGTTCTTC. It codes for CASSQDDASYNEQFF.

This clonotype appeared a few times. The chain uses TRBV6-1 and TRBJ2-1; 15 bases fit TRBD2. Germline V gene sequence: CDR1 MNHNS, CDR2 SASEGT. Unmatched junction bases numbered 11, after V lost 5 bases and J lost 12 bases. This CDR3 region has 16 residues. In nucleotides, the CDR3 is TGTGCCAGCAGTCCTGGAGGGACTAGCGGGAGGAGACGGCAGTTCTTC. Protein product: CASSPGGTSGRRRQFF.

This clonotype was recorded a few times. The V and J genes are TRBV7-6 and TRBJ2-7; the match to TRBD2 covers 9 bases. V was clipped by 6 bases and J by 7 bases; unmatched bases: 7. Germline V gives CDR1 SGHVS, CDR2 FNYEAQ. The length of the CDR3 is 13 residues. For the CDR3, the DNA is TGTGCCAGCAGTAGGACTAGCGCCTTAGAGCAGTACTTC. Its protein is CASSRTSALEQYF. The full variable domain, with the rest looked up from reference TRBV7-6 and TRBJ2-7, is GAGVSQSPRYKVTKRGQDVALRCDPISGHVSLYWYRQALGQGPEFLTYFNYEAQQDKSGLPNDRFSAERPEGSISTLTIQRTEQRDSAMYRCASSRTSALEQYFGPGTRLTVT.

This clonotype was counted between two and nine times. The rearrangement uses TRBV29-1 and TRBJ2-7, with D perhaps matching TRBD2 (6 bases). Trimming left V 3 bases short and J 4 bases short, with 16 bases between. Germline CDR1 reads SQVTM; CDR2 reads ANQGSEA. The CDR3 runs 14 residues. CDR3 in DNA: TGCAGCGTTGATTCGGGGGACGCGGGATACGAGCAGTACTTC. This encodes CSVDSGDAGYEQYF.

CDR3 loop: CASGGLAGGGGYEQYF. The CDR3 DNA sequence: TGCGCCAGCGGGGGACTAGCGGGCGGCGGGGGCTACGAGCAGTACTTC. This chain connects TRBV5-1 to TRBJ2-7; 12 bases align to TRBD2. With 7 bases clipped from V and 3 bases from J, the junction kept 11 bases outside the gene matches. The length of the CDR3 is 16 residues. In germline, CDR1 is SGHRS, CDR2 YFSETQ. Supplemented by reference TRBV5-1 and TRBJ2-7, the full variable domain reads KAGVTQTPRYLIKTRGQQVTLSCSPISGHRSVSWYQQTPGQGLQFLFEYFSETQRNKGNFPGRFSGRQFSNSRSEMNVSTLELGDSALYLCASGGLAGGGGYEQYFGPGTRLTVT.

This clonotype was counted a few times. The rearrangement joins TRBV7-2 to TRBJ2-2; 12 bases line up with TRBD2. Germline V CDR1 and CDR2: SGHTA, FQGNSA. The CDR3 totals 17 residues. V gave up 3 bases and J gave up 3 bases; unmatched junction bases: 5. In DNA form, the CDR3 reads TGTGCCAGCAGCTTCCCTAGCGGGGGGGCGGACACCGGGGAGCTGTTTTTT. Its protein is CASSFPSGGADTGELFF.

This chain uses TRBV5-1 with TRBJ1-6; D unclear. Looked up from germline, CDR1 is SGHRS and CDR2 is YFSETQ. CDR3 length: 12 residues. V was cut by 2 bases and J by 14 bases, with 11 bases left in between. CDR3 coding DNA: TGCGCCAGCAGCTTTTCTGACGGTGCCCTCCACTTT. Amino acid sequence: CASSFSDGALHF.

The chain has TRBV19 and TRBJ1-3; D unclear. Germline-derived CDR1 and CDR2 are LNHDA and SQIVND (reference sequence). The CDR3 sequence is 16 residues long. Trimming shortened V by 3 bases and J by 0 bases, and 12 bases separated the two germline ends. CDR3 nucleotide sequence: TGTGCCAGTAGTATCCTTCCGGGGAACTCTGGAAACACCATATATTTT. Its protein is CASSILPGNSGNTIYF.

The chain links TRBV11-2 to TRBJ2-1; perhaps TRBD2 as D (6 bases). Trimming pared 5 bases from V and 5 bases from J, leaving 16 bases between. The CDR3 covers 15 residues. Germline V gene lookup returns CDR1 SGHAT and CDR2 FQNNGV. This CDR3 reads CASSTFPGLDNEQFF. Written as DNA, the CDR3 is TGTGCCAGCAGCACTTTTCCGGGACTTGACAATGAGCAGTTCTTC.

The chain has TRBV20-1 and TRBJ2-3, with D unclear. Germline loops: CDR1 DFQATT, CDR2 SNEGSKA (reference sequence). The CDR3 covers 13 residues. Trimming stripped 5 bases from V and 1 base from J, with 10 bases between. CDR3 sequence (DNA): TGCAGTGCTTCAGGTGGGGGCACAGATACGCAGTATTTT. As protein: CSASGGGTDTQYF.

This chain connects TRBV5-1 to TRBJ2-7; 10 bases map to TRBD1. Germline V lookup: CDR1 SGHRS, CDR2 YFSETQ. The CDR3 has 15 residues. The trim removed 2 bases at V and 3 bases at J, leaving 5 bases unmatched. The DNA for the CDR3 is TGCGCCAGCAGCTTCCCGGGACAGGGGATCTACGAGCAGTACTTC. Translated: CASSFPGQGIYEQYF.

This chain uses TRBV7-3 with TRBJ1-6; D is possibly TRBD1 (6 bases). This CDR3 spans 15 amino acids. Per germline, CDR1 SGHTA and CDR2 FQGTGA. V was shortened by 0 bases and J by 10 bases, with 13 bases between the two germline ends. The CDR3 DNA reads as TGTGCCAGCAGCTTAACGCCAGGGGTCAACTCACCCCTCCACTTT. It is translated as CASSLTPGVNSPLHF.

Here the CDR3 DNA reads TGTGCCAGCAGCTTGCGGACGGCTAACTATGGCTACACCTTC. It codes for CASSLRTANYGYTF. The J gene is TRBJ1-2, the V gene TRBV5-5; D unresolved. The CDR3 extends over 14 amino acids. Germline CDR1 is SGHKS and CDR2 is YYEKEE (reference sequence). V lost 1 base, J lost 0 bases, and 7 bases lay in between.

This clonotype was detected a few times. The chain uses TRBV18 and TRBJ2-1; 9 bases map to TRBD1. The CDR3 contains 15 residues. V lost 6 bases, J lost 5 bases, and 8 bases stayed unmatched. Germline CDR1 and CDR2: KGHSH and LQKENI. The CDR3 DNA is TGTGCCAGCTCCCGGGGGACAGGGTCGAACAATGAGCAGTTCTTC. It codes for CASSRGTGSNNEQFF.

The chain couples TRBV12-3 or TRBV12-4 to TRBJ1-4; 7 nucleotides align to TRBD1. The CDR3 runs 14 residues. V trimming: 6 bases; J trimming: 3 bases; junction bases outside the gene matches: 4. The CDR3 DNA sequence: TGTGCCAGCAGACGCGGGACAGCTAATGAAAAACTGTTTTTT. Translation gives CASRRGTANEKLFF.